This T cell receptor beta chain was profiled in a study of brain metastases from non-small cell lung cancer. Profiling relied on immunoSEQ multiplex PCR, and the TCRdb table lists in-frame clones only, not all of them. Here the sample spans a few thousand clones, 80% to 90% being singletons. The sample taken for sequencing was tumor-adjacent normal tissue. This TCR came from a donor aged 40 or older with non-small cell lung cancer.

In DNA, the CDR3 is TGTGCCAGTAGTCCCCGGGAGGGAGTTCGGGAGACCCAGTACTTC. It yields the protein CASSPREGVRETQYF. This sequence joins TRBV19 and TRBJ2-5; 8 positions agree with TRBD2. This CDR3 is 15 amino acids long. CDR1 is LNHDA, CDR2 SQIVND, per germline (reference sequence). Losses at the gene ends were 5 bases for V and 5 bases for J; bases not matched to a gene: 10.